The subject of this entry is one T cell receptor beta chain. The V and J ends lost 0 bases and 4 bases, in that order; junction bases with no gene match: 10. The CDR3 is made up of 18 amino acids. Germline values: CDR1 LGHDT, CDR2 YNNKEL (reference sequence). The data stem from a study of blood T cell repertoires in COVID-19. Overall study context: Spain, Italy and the United States supplied samples that represented acute and convalescent COVID-19. From T cells, B-cell-depleted T cells, or PBMCs came the material, which was cDNA or gDNA.

Original processing methods: Amplification of reference gene primers was used by the study to estimate nucleated cell counts. Some clones are missing from TCRdb's copy, which holds only in-frame ones; the method was immunoSEQ multiplex PCR. The D gene and trimming were derived from the DNA, and the V and J assignments and clone size from that table. Among over 25,000 clones listed, 90% to 95% were seen once. Sample: peripheral blood. This TCR came from a human donor with active COVID-19. The donor label of this sample is uncertain. This chain connects TRBV3-1 (or the pseudogene TRBV3-2) to TRBJ2-5; 11 bases are a match to TRBD2. CDR3 bases: TGTGCCAGCAGCCAAGATCCTCTAGCGGGGGGACGCGCAGAGACCCAGTACTTC. As protein: CASSQDPLAGGRAETQYF.